This T cell receptor (beta chain) was recorded in a study of cytomegalovirus exposure and HLA in healthy donors. Findings and limits, study-wide: Reports showed the classifier diagnosing cytomegalovirus status with high specificity and sensitivity. It was 150 to 200 TCR beta chains that were listed as cytomegalovirus-associated. The CMV antigen specificity of a few CMV-associated chains was confirmed through in vitro analysis.

The donors were members of the validation cohort, which comprised roughly 130 subjects and was separate from the first cohort of 666 subjects. Losses at the gene ends were 6 bases for V and 4 bases for J; bases not matched to a gene: 9. Germline CDR1 KGHSH, CDR2 LQKENI. The CDR3 contains 15 residues. Some clones are missing from TCRdb's copy, which holds only in-frame ones; the method was immunoSEQ multiplex PCR. Among 200,000 or so clones listed, 80% to 90% were seen once. As for this clone: Antigen specificity is unknown.

The sequence came from a woman aged 18-29 years in good health and CMV-seropositive. The sample taken for sequencing was PBMCs. The chain recombines TRBV18 with TRBJ1-3, with 7 bases that match TRBD1. The chain's CDR3 is CASSDLRGYGNTIYF. The DNA of the CDR3 is TGTGCCAGCTCGGACCTCAGGGGGTACGGAAACACCATATATTTT. Full variable domain (remainder filled in from reference TRBV18 and TRBJ1-3): NAGVMQNPRHLVRRRGQEARLRCSPMKGHSHVYWYRQLPEEGLKFMVYLQKENIIDESGMPKERFSAEFPKEGPSILRIQQVVRGDSAAYFCASSDLRGYGNTIYFGEGSWLTVV.